Below, 8 T cell receptor beta chains from the same sample are listed, as sequenced in a study of blood T cell repertoires in COVID-19 (dated by TCRdb to the early 2020s). Preparation of the library involved the immunoSEQ multiplex PCR assay. The table was pulled from immuneACCESS by TCRdb, which kept in-frame rearrangements only. Such tables lose some clones; where checked, under half of the loss comes from unresolved V genes, and the rest has no known cause. The sample data list around 62,000 clones, and around 90% of these were observed just once. The ten largest clones represent approximately 1.3% of the sample. Source material: peripheral blood. Receptor source: a man aged 55-75 years with acute or convalescent COVID-19.

The V gene is TRBV19, the J gene TRBJ2-5; 8 positions agree with TRBD2. Per germline, CDR1 LNHDA and CDR2 SQIVND (reference sequence). Trimming removed 3 bases from V and 5 bases from J; junction bases left unmatched: 2. The CDR3 is 13 residues long. CDR3 loop: CASSIPGGETQYF. The CDR3 bases are TGTGCCAGTAGTATCCCGGGGGGGGAGACCCAGTACTTC.

The gene calls are TRBV19 and TRBJ2-7; D gene ambiguous. Between the trimmed V and J ends, which lost 3 bases and 5 bases, there was a span of 14 bases. The CDR3 has 14 residues. In germline, CDR1 is LNHDA, CDR2 SQIVND (reference sequence). The CDR3 DNA is TGTGCCAGTAGTATGGTGCTAGTTCCACACGAGCAGTACTTC. This gives the protein CASSMVLVPHEQYF.

This clone was observed once. This chain connects TRBV4-1 to TRBJ2-7, with 7 bases aligning to TRBD1. CDR1 is MGHRA, CDR2 YSYEKL, per germline. CDR3 length: 12 amino acids. V dropped 7 bases and J dropped 1; count of bases not matched to a gene: 1. The CDR3 loop reads CASTGQSYEQYF. The DNA of the CDR3 is TGCGCCAGCACGGGACAGTCCTACGAGCAGTACTTC.

The chain couples TRBV5-1 to TRBJ2-2; 10 bases are a match to TRBD2. CDR3 size: 15 residues. Unmatched junction bases numbered 4, after V lost 4 bases and J lost 4 bases. Germline V lookup: CDR1 SGHRS, CDR2 YFSETQ. CDR3 nucleotide sequence: TGCGCCAGCAGCATTAGCGGGAGGACCACCGGGGAGCTGTTTTTT. This codes for CASSISGRTTGELFF.

V usage is TRBV19 and J usage is TRBJ2-7, with 7 bases identical to TRBD2. This CDR3 region has 16 residues. Germline V CDR1 and CDR2: LNHDA, SQIVND (reference sequence). V was clipped by 1 base and J by 2 bases; unmatched bases: 8. CDR3 nucleotide sequence: TGTGCCAGTAGTATAGCAGTGGGAGGGCTGACCTACGAGCAGTACTTC. This translates into CASSIAVGGLTYEQYF.

This clone has just one count. The V and J genes are TRBV12-3 or TRBV12-4 and TRBJ1-5; a possible D gene is TRBD1 (6 bases). The V and J ends lost 5 bases and 12 bases respectively, with 11 bases between them. The CDR3 consists of 11 residues. The CDR3 region is CASSTGQFQHF. CDR3 coding DNA: TGTGCCAGCAGTACCGGACAGTTCCAGCATTTT.

The chain has TRBV5-6 and TRBJ1-4; TRBD1 might be the D (5 bases). V was pared by 4 bases and J by 8 bases, with 12 bases between. Per germline, CDR1 SGHDT and CDR2 YYEEEE. The CDR3 has 13 residues. The CDR3 is CASSPTGREKLFF. DNA of the CDR3: TGTGCCAGCAGCCCCACAGGAAGGGAAAAACTGTTTTTT.

Only one count was recorded for this clone. The CDR3 sequence: CASSVAVHSGQETQYF. DNA for the CDR3: TGTGCCAGCAGCGTAGCGGTGCATAGCGGCCAAGAGACCCAGTACTTC. The chain employs TRBV9 and TRBJ2-5; TRBD2 is a possible D gene (6 bases). Germline assignment: CDR1 SGDLS and CDR2 YYNGEE. The V end was cut by 0 bases, the J end by 1 base, with 13 bases between. This CDR3 has 16 amino acids.